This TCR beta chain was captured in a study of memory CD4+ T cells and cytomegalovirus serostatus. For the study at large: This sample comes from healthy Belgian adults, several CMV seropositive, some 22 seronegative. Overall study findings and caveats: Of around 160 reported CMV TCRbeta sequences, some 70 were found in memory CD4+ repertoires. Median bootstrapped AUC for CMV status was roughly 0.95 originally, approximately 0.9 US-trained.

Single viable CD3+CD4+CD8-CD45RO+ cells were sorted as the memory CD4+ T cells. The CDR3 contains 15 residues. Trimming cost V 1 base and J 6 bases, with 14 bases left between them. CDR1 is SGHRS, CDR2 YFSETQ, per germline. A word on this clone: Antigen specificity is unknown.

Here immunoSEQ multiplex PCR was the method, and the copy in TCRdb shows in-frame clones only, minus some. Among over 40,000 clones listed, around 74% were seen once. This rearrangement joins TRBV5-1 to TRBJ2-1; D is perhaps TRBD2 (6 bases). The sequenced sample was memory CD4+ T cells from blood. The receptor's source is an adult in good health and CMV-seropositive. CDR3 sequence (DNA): TGCGCCAGCAGCTTGAGCGCGGGGCTAAGCAATGAGCAGTTCTTC. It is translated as CASSLSAGLSNEQFF.